Below, 5 T cell receptor beta chains from the same sample are listed, as sequenced in a study of CDR3 diversity in severe acne (dated by TCRdb to the late 2010s). To prepare the library, PCR was applied. For sequencing, an Illumina HiSeq 2000 was employed. TCRdb reprocessing: public reads trimmed at Q25 with fastp, clones called with MiXCR, in-frame beta chains kept. Each CDR3 protein gets just one entry, which takes the most common genes and DNA from the rows behind it. The sample records fewer than 90,000 distinct CDR3 sequences, under 55% of which are singletons. The ten largest account for approximately 10% of the sample. The sequenced sample consisted of blood. Source of these receptors: a male donor with severe acne vulgaris.

Details on this clonotype: This sequence may be a read error, since a much larger clone differs from it by one base. J is TRBJ2-1 and V is TRBV7-2, with D perhaps being TRBD1 or TRBD2 (6 bases each). CDR1 SGHTA and CDR2 FQGNSA come from the germline V gene. There are 14 residues in the CDR3. V was trimmed by 11 bases and J by 1 base, leaving 15 bases between them. This CDR3 is CAAGRDISYNEQFF. The CDR3 DNA reads TGTGCCGCCGGGCGGGACATATCCTACAATGAGCAGTTCTTC.

A remark on this clonotype: At one of its ends the junction is not consistent with the germline gene, which may arise from a read error. The chain has TRBV7-9 and TRBJ1-4; no reliable D call. Germline values: CDR1 SEHNR, CDR2 FQNEAQ (reference sequence). The CDR3 loop spans 16 amino acids. This chain's CDR3 is CASSRNLGSTDEKLFF. In nucleotides, the CDR3 is TGCGCCAGCAGCCGAAACCTCGGGTCGACGGATGAAAAACTGTTTTTT. Full variable domain (remainder filled in from reference TRBV7-9 and TRBJ1-4): DTGVSQNPRHKITKRGQNVTFRCDPISEHNRLYWYRQTLGQGPEFLTYFQNEAQLEKSRLLSDRFSAERPKGSFSTLEIQRTEQGDSAMYLCASSRNLGSTDEKLFFGSGTQLSVL.

This clonotype showed up many times. This chain links TRBV6-5 with TRBJ2-4, with a possible D match to TRBD2 (6 bases). V was trimmed by 6 bases and J by 0 bases, leaving 12 bases between them. The length of the CDR3 is 15 residues. Germline V lookup: CDR1 MNHEY, CDR2 SVGAGI. CDR3 nucleotides: TGTGCCAGCAGCCCGCGGGACCTAGCCAAAAACATTCAGTACTTC. Translated, it gives CASSPRDLAKNIQYF.

This clonotype was detected many times. This chain connects TRBV11-3 to TRBJ2-7, with 11 bases lining up with TRBD1. Germline V gene sequence: CDR1 SGHNT, CDR2 YENEEA. V shed 1 base, J shed 0 bases, and the junction held 14 bases outside the gene matches. The CDR3 sequence is 20 residues long. DNA for the CDR3: TGTGCCAGCAGCTTAGGTTGTCGGACAGGGGGCATCCACAACTCCTACGAGCAGTACGTC. Translated: CASSLGCRTGGIHNSYEQYV.

This clonotype was observed many times. V and J are TRBV7-8 and TRBJ2-1, with 11 bases fitting TRBD2. CDR3 length: 15 amino acids. Germline V CDR1 and CDR2: SGHVS, FQNEAQ. V lost 5 bases to trimming and J lost 8 bases; unmatched junction nucleotides: 8. CDR3 loop: CASSKTSGSSDEQFF. The CDR3, as DNA: TGTGCCAGCAGCAAAACTAGCGGGAGTTCCGATGAGCAGTTCTTC. Together with reference TRBV7-8 and TRBJ2-1, the CDR3 gives the full variable domain: GAGVSQSPRYKVAKRGQDVALRCDPISGHVSLFWYQQALGQGPEFLTYFQNEAQLDKSGLPSDRFFAERPEGSVSTLKIQRTQQEDSAVYLCASSKTSGSSDEQFFGPGTRLTVL.